This T cell receptor beta chain was captured in a study of beta chain features in type 1 diabetes. Study information: Sorted cells examined across all samples numbered 100 million to 140 million. General study findings and limits: In every one of the four CD4+ subsets, TCRB CDR3s were moderately but significantly shorter in Type 1 diabetes patients. HLA influence on TCRB rearrangement stayed unresolved here.

Deletions cut 5 bases from V and 2 bases from J, with 13 bases between. This CDR3 comprises 15 residues. CDR1 SGHVS and CDR2 FNYEAQ come from the germline V gene. This clone was recorded a few times. The antigen remains unidentified. cDNA synthesis used the whole RNA isolate, giving expressed TCRB sequences. TCRdb keeps only in-frame clones here, not all; method: immunoSEQ multiplex PCR. This sample yields 600,000 to 700,000 clones, of which 9.5% to 15% are seen a single time; more than 0.1% belongs to the top ten. One heparinised blood draw averaging around 120 mL was given by each donor. All of the sorted populations showed purity greater than 98%.

Sequencing was carried out using naive CD4+ T cells from blood. This sequence was found in a man in his thirties or forties with type 1 diabetes. The chain carries TRBV7-6 and TRBJ2-1; unclear D gene. CDR3 DNA: TGTGCCAGCAGCGGACCTGGCGGCCCCTACAATGAGCAGTTCTTC. Amino acids: CASSGPGGPYNEQFF.